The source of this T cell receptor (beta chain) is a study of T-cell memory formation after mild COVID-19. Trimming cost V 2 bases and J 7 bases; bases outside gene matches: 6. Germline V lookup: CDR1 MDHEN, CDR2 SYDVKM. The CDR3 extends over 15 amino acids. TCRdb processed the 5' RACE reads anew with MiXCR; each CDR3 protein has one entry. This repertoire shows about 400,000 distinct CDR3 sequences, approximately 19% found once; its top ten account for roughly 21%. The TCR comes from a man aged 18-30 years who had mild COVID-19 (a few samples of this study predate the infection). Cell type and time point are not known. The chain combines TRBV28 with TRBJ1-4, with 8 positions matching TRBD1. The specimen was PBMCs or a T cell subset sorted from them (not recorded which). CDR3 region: CASSLPTGVAEKLFF. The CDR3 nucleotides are TGTGCCAGCAGTTTACCGACAGGGGTTGCTGAAAAACTGTTTTTT. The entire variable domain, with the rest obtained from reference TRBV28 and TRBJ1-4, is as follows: DVKVTQSSRYLVKRTGEKVFLECVQDMDHENMFWYRQDPGLGLRLIYFSYDVKMKEKGDIPEGYSVSREKKERFSLILESASTNQTSMYLCASSLPTGVAEKLFFGSGTQLSVL.